Described below is a single TCR beta chain sequence and its context. Time point of the sample: after neoadjuvant nivolumab, at surgical resection. Most PBMC samples had approximately 480 ng input DNA in six replicates. The assay was immunoSEQ multiplex PCR, and TCRdb's table has in-frame clones only and misses some. The sample has about 14,000 clones, roughly 70% seen once. The data originate from a study of neoadjuvant anti-PD-1 for oral cavity cancer. Study as a whole: Patients without progression got a fourth dose around day 43.

This specimen consisted of PBMCs, obtained after nivolumab (anti-PD-1) treatment. The TCR was taken from a person aged 40 to 85 with oral cavity squamous cell carcinoma.

The CDR3 bases are TGCGCCAGCAGCCCTCGACAGGCGGGTAATCAGCCCCAGCATTTT. As protein: CASSPRQAGNQPQHF. The chain carries TRBV4-1 and TRBJ1-5; possible D gene TRBD1, 6 bases. V was cut by 4 bases and J by 4 bases, with 14 bases left in between. CDR3 length: 15 amino acids. Germline assignment: CDR1 MGHRA and CDR2 YSYEKL.